These T cell receptor beta chains were read from a single sample in a study of blood T cell repertoires in COVID-19. Using immunoSEQ multiplex PCR, the repertoire was profiled, and TCRdb retains in-frame clones only, with some absent. The sample carries 300,000 or so clones, 80% to 90% recorded once. Sequencing used PBMCs or T cells enriched from blood (not recorded which). These receptors originate from a woman between 40 and 55 years old with acute COVID-19. The CDR3 runs from the conserved cysteine through the conserved F or W. A D gene is named only where the DNA matches it firmly. Part of the rows lack a size; the others show once, few, many or a class for expanded clones.

V gene	clone size	D gene	J gene	CDR3 protein	CDR3 DNA
TRBV11-2	NA	TRBD2	TRBJ2-3	CASSPLAGGPGRDTQYF	TGTGCCAGCAGTCCCTTAGCGGGGGGGCCGGGTCGAGATACGCAGTATTTT
TRBV15	NA	TRBD2	TRBJ2-3	CATRGFSGGGTDTQYF	TGTGCCACCAGAGGTTTTTCGGGGGGTGGTACAGATACGCAGTATTTT
TRBV7-2	NA	NA	TRBJ2-5	CASSLEAGETQYF	TGTGCCAGCAGCTTAGAGGCGGGGGAGACCCAGTACTTC
TRBV5-3	NA	TRBD2	TRBJ2-1	CARRGTSGGEQFF	TGTGCCAGAAGAGGGACTAGCGGGGGTGAGCAGTTCTTC
TRBV7-8	NA	TRBD1	TRBJ2-6	CASSLVWGQGASGANVLTF	TGTGCCAGCAGCTTAGTATGGGGACAGGGGGCTTCTGGGGCCAACGTCCTGACTTTC
TRBV19	once	TRBD1	TRBJ1-2	CASSSRGTENYGYTF	TGTGCCAGTAGTTCTCGAGGGACAGAAAACTATGGCTACACCTTC
TRBV7-8	NA	NA	TRBJ1-3	CASSSRGVGNTIYF	TGTGCCAGCAGCTCCCGGGGGGTCGGAAACACCATATATTTT
TRBV6-2/TRBV6-3	NA	NA	TRBJ2-5	CASSYSEILKETQYF	TGTGCCAGCAGTTACTCAGAGATCCTCAAAGAGACCCAGTACTTC
TRBV19	NA	NA	TRBJ1-5	CASSRGGRGGNQPQHF	TGTGCCAGTAGTCGGGGGGGGAGAGGAGGCAATCAGCCCCAGCATTTT
TRBV13	NA	TRBD2	TRBJ2-7	CASSLSGRAGEQYF	TGTGCCAGCAGCTTAAGCGGGAGGGCCGGGGAGCAGTACTTC
TRBV2	once	NA	TRBJ2-1	CASSVGPNNEQFF	TGTGCCAGCAGTGTTGGCCCCAACAATGAGCAGTTCTTC
TRBV4-2	few	TRBD1	TRBJ2-7	CASSRHPGQPLNEWQYF	TGTGCCAGCAGCCGACACCCGGGACAGCCGCTCAATGAATGGCAGTACTTC
TRBV29-1	NA	NA	TRBJ2-7	CSVVGAGEQYF	TGCAGCGTTGTTGGGGCTGGCGAGCAGTACTTC
TRBV19	few	NA	TRBJ2-4	CASSVLELAKNIQYF	TGTGCCAGTAGTGTTTTGGAGCTAGCCAAAAACATTCAGTACTTC
TRBV19	NA	NA	TRBJ1-1	CASSALGGPTEAFF	TGTGCCAGTAGTGCTCTGGGGGGGCCGACTGAAGCTTTCTTT
TRBV7-9	NA	TRBD1	TRBJ2-3	CASSLETGFTDTQYF	TGTGCCAGCAGCTTAGAGACAGGGTTCACAGATACGCAGTATTTT
TRBV3-1/TRBV3-2	NA	NA	TRBJ1-4	CASSHRVANEKLFF	TGTGCCAGCAGCCACAGGGTAGCTAATGAAAAACTGTTTTTT
TRBV29-1	NA	NA	TRBJ1-2	CSVETNGSPYGYTF	TGCAGCGTTGAGACGAACGGGTCCCCCTATGGCTACACCTTC
TRBV25-1	NA	TRBD1	TRBJ1-6	CASRQGFNSPLHF	TGTGCCAGCAGACAGGGGTTTAATTCACCCCTCCACTTT
TRBV9	NA	NA	TRBJ1-2	CASSAPSTGRNDGYTF	TGTGCCAGCAGCGCGCCCTCCACAGGGAGAAACGATGGCTACACCTTC
TRBV7-2	NA	NA	TRBJ2-5	CASSPTDTAQETQYF	TGTGCCAGCAGCCCAACGGACACCGCACAAGAGACCCAGTACTTC
TRBV9	NA	TRBD2	TRBJ2-5	CASSERLAGSQETQYF	TGTGCCAGCAGCGAGAGACTAGCGGGGAGCCAAGAGACCCAGTACTTC
TRBV4-1	NA	NA	TRBJ1-2	CASSQGSARGMRGYTF	TGCGCCAGCAGCCAAGGATCGGCCCGCGGGATGAGAGGCTACACCTTC
TRBV14	NA	TRBD1	TRBJ1-1	CASSQGPGQVLEAFF	TGTGCCAGCAGCCAAGGCCCGGGACAGGTTTTGGAGGCTTTCTTT
TRBV18	NA	NA	TRBJ2-1	CASSPDNSYNEQFF	TGTGCCAGCTCACCAGACAACTCCTACAATGAGCAGTTCTTC
TRBV11-1	NA	NA	TRBJ2-7	CASSHTPTRPYEQYF	TGTGCCAGCAGTCACACACCAACTAGGCCCTACGAGCAGTACTTC
TRBV5-1	NA	NA	TRBJ2-7	CASSLEREQYF	TGCGCCAGCAGCTTGGAGCGGGAGCAGTACTTC
TRBV28	NA	TRBD1	TRBJ2-7	CASSQTRTGYRNEQYF	TGTGCCAGCAGTCAGACCCGGACAGGGTATCGTAACGAGCAGTACTTC
TRBV6-1	NA	TRBD2	TRBJ2-1	CASSEALASGSNEQFF	TGTGCCAGCAGTGAAGCTCTGGCTAGCGGGAGCAATGAGCAGTTCTTC
TRBV5-1	once	TRBD2	TRBJ2-1	CASSFDAALAGEFF	TGCGCCAGCAGCTTCGACGCCGCACTAGCGGGAGAGTTCTTC
TRBV25-1	NA	TRBD1	TRBJ1-3	CASGTGGGNTIYF	TGTGCCAGCGGAACAGGGGGTGGAAACACCATATATTTT
TRBV29-1	NA	TRBD1	TRBJ2-5	CSVLTGGWETQYF	TGCAGCGTCCTAACAGGGGGTTGGGAGACCCAGTACTTC
TRBV20-1	NA	NA	TRBJ2-1	CSASRESLYNEQFF	TGCAGTGCTAGTCGAGAGTCTCTCTACAATGAGCAGTTCTTC
TRBV18	NA	TRBD1	TRBJ1-4	CASSPSGTVAHEKLFF	TGTGCCAGCTCACCATCAGGGACAGTCGCCCATGAAAAACTGTTTTTT
TRBV11-3	NA	TRBD2	TRBJ2-1	CASSSQGLAGEQFF	TGTGCCAGCAGCTCACAGGGACTAGCGGGGGAGCAGTTCTTC
TRBV3-1/TRBV3-2	NA	NA	TRBJ1-5	CASSRDTYSNQPQHF	TGTGCCAGCAGCCGGGACACCTATAGCAATCAGCCCCAGCATTTT
TRBV5-4	NA	TRBD2	TRBJ2-3	CASSLPGLAGFVSTDTQYF	TGTGCCAGCAGCTTACCGGGACTAGCGGGCTTTGTTAGCACAGATACGCAGTATTTT